This T cell receptor beta chain was sequenced in a study of T cells after somatic rescue of genetic block. Clones were read by immunoSEQ multiplex PCR, and TCRdb kept only the in-frame ones, dropping some. The table has tens of thousands of clones, about 96% seen once. The specimen sequenced was peripheral blood mononuclear cells (PBMCs). The source is a child under two years old.

CDR3 DNA: TGTGCCAGCAGACCGCTAGGATGGGACGAGCAGTACTTC. This sequence encodes CASRPLGWDEQYF. The V gene is TRBV6-5, the J gene TRBJ2-7; D is undetermined. The CDR3 covers 13 residues. Trimming stripped 6 bases from V and 5 bases from J, with 14 bases between. Per the germline V gene, CDR1 is MNHEY and CDR2 is SVGAGI.